This T cell receptor (beta chain) comes out of a study of blood T cell repertoires in COVID-19. As for the study in general: Donors in the United States, Italy and Spain gave samples during acute or convalescent COVID-19.

Cohort placement rested on clinical history that participants reported themselves. TCRdb keeps only in-frame clones here, not all; method: immunoSEQ multiplex PCR. The sample includes just over 250,000 clones, 80% to 90% of them seen just once. Sequencing input: PBMCs or T cells enriched from blood (not recorded which). The sequence derives from a man aged 25-45 years with acute COVID-19.

CDR3 in amino acids: CASSLRSEQYV. In DNA form, the CDR3 reads TGTGCCAGCAGTTTGAGGTCCGAGCAGTACGTC. The gene calls are TRBV27 and TRBJ2-7; D gene unclear. V lost 3 bases and J 6 bases, leaving 6 bases between the germline ends. This CDR3 contains 11 residues. From germline, CDR1 is MNHEY and CDR2 SMNVEV (reference sequence).